The 3 T cell receptor beta chains listed next were all sequenced from one sample in a study of radiation and T cells in renal cell carcinoma. TCRdb keeps only in-frame clones here, not all; method: immunoSEQ multiplex PCR. Among roughly 130,000 clones listed, 88% were seen once. The time point was: blood 2 weeks post-SBRT. Treatment described: 15 Gy SBRT to primary tumor, nephrectomy 4 weeks later. This specimen consisted of blood, obtained from a patient whose treatment included radiotherapy and nephrectomy. Receptors were obtained from a woman in her 70s with renal cell carcinoma.

The chain carries TRBV2 and TRBJ1-6; D unresolved. Trimming pared 8 bases from V and 2 bases from J, leaving 13 bases between. The CDR3 consists of 15 residues. CDR1 is SNHLY, CDR2 FYNNEI, per germline. CDR3 DNA: TGTGCCAGCGACTTCGGGCCCCCCTATAATTCACCCCTCCACTTT. Protein: CASDFGPPYNSPLHF.

The chain is built from TRBV11-2 and TRBJ2-7; D is undetermined. CDR1 SGHAT and CDR2 FQNNGV come from the germline V gene. V was shortened by 0 bases and J by 0 bases, with 12 bases between the two germline ends. There are 16 residues in the CDR3. The DNA for the CDR3 is TGTGCCAGCAGCTTAGATCTCCAGACGAGCTCCTACGAGCAGTACTTC. The encoded protein is CASSLDLQTSSYEQYF.

This clone turned up a few times. The chain joins TRBV18 to TRBJ1-5; 7 nucleotides match TRBD1. Germline V lookup: CDR1 KGHSH, CDR2 LQKENI. The junction had 7 bases not matched to a gene; V was cut back by 1 base and J by 4 bases. The CDR3 covers 16 residues. The CDR3, as DNA: TGTGCCAGCTCACCACTCCGCGGGACAGTAAATCAGCCCCAGCATTTT. Its translation: CASSPLRGTVNQPQHF.